A selection of T cell receptor beta chains follows, all from one sample in a study of shared clonotypes between healthy human individuals. Clones were read by immunoSEQ multiplex PCR, and TCRdb kept only the in-frame ones, dropping some. The table has millions of clones, approximately 94% seen once; the top ten hold approximately 1.7%. Sequencing was performed on naive CD8+ T cells from PBMCs. These receptors all stem from a young man in good health. Some clones in this sample may be carry-over from other donors' samples. Each CDR3 is given with its conserved first and last residue. The order of the fields is clone size, V gene, J gene, CDR3 protein. A clone size is listed for some rows: how often the clone was seen (once, few, many), or a class if it is expanded.

clone_size: .; v_call: TRBV7-6; j_call: TRBJ1-2; cdr3_aa: CASSLGSGGGYTF
clone_size: .; v_call: TRBV4-3; j_call: TRBJ2-1; cdr3_aa: CASSQAGSSGRRYNEQFF
clone_size: .; v_call: TRBV27; j_call: TRBJ2-2; cdr3_aa: CASSLYGSGPRITGELFF
clone_size: .; v_call: TRBV9; j_call: TRBJ2-2; cdr3_aa: CASSDSPSGLNTGELFF
clone_size: .; v_call: TRBV19; j_call: TRBJ2-7; cdr3_aa: CASSIKGTPYEQYF
clone_size: .; v_call: TRBV28; j_call: TRBJ2-7; cdr3_aa: CASRETASSYEQYF
clone_size: .; v_call: TRBV21-1; j_call: TRBJ1-2; cdr3_aa: CASSKVRPSNYGYTF
clone_size: few; v_call: TRBV28; j_call: TRBJ1-5; cdr3_aa: CASSPQAQLVPQHF
clone_size: few; v_call: TRBV18; j_call: TRBJ2-1; cdr3_aa: CASSPGDEQFF
clone_size: .; v_call: TRBV6-5; j_call: TRBJ2-7; cdr3_aa: CASSYSAGVRFYEQYF
clone_size: .; v_call: TRBV9; j_call: TRBJ2-7; cdr3_aa: CASSVGSGMWYEQYF
clone_size: .; v_call: TRBV18; j_call: TRBJ1-4; cdr3_aa: CASSPRDSLGEKLFF
clone_size: once; v_call: TRBV11-2; j_call: TRBJ2-1; cdr3_aa: CASSTTVRTRGYEQFF
clone_size: .; v_call: TRBV14; j_call: TRBJ1-1; cdr3_aa: CASSHQEGWNTEAFF
clone_size: .; v_call: TRBV19; j_call: TRBJ1-5; cdr3_aa: CASSRDREKQPQHF
clone_size: .; v_call: TRBV27; j_call: TRBJ2-1; cdr3_aa: CASSSSLLDLEQFF
clone_size: .; v_call: TRBV7-6; j_call: TRBJ2-3; cdr3_aa: CASSLRSSDSTDTQYF
clone_size: .; v_call: TRBV5-6; j_call: TRBJ1-2; cdr3_aa: CASSWGTSNYGYTF
clone_size: .; v_call: TRBV27; j_call: TRBJ2-7; cdr3_aa: CASSFHGSSYEQYF
clone_size: .; v_call: TRBV21-1; j_call: TRBJ1-2; cdr3_aa: CASRLRHGQGGPWVYGYTF
clone_size: .; v_call: TRBV13; j_call: TRBJ2-5; cdr3_aa: CASSSPRELAGGPGTQYF
clone_size: few; v_call: TRBV19; j_call: TRBJ1-1; cdr3_aa: CASSIFNTEAFF
clone_size: .; v_call: TRBV29-1; j_call: TRBJ2-7; cdr3_aa: CSVEGSGFQYF
clone_size: .; v_call: TRBV4-3; j_call: TRBJ2-1; cdr3_aa: CASSQGSSGENEQFF
clone_size: .; v_call: TRBV11-3; j_call: TRBJ2-1; cdr3_aa: CASSPSRGRASYNEQFF
clone_size: .; v_call: TRBV6-5; j_call: TRBJ2-7; cdr3_aa: CASSLRQGLYEQYF
clone_size: .; v_call: TRBV28; j_call: TRBJ2-7; cdr3_aa: CASSSTGEAYEQYF
clone_size: few; v_call: TRBV16; j_call: TRBJ1-1; cdr3_aa: CASSPDGYTEAFF
clone_size: once; v_call: TRBV7-9; j_call: TRBJ2-3; cdr3_aa: CASSLVRGDTQYF
clone_size: .; v_call: TRBV5-6; j_call: TRBJ2-3; cdr3_aa: CASSLVEGHGDTQYF
clone_size: .; v_call: TRBV10-3; j_call: TRBJ2-5; cdr3_aa: CAISGVQDSQETQYF
clone_size: .; v_call: TRBV7-9; j_call: TRBJ2-7; cdr3_aa: CASSPRDRGLDEQYF
clone_size: .; v_call: TRBV5-6; j_call: TRBJ2-7; cdr3_aa: CASSVGFYEQYF
clone_size: .; v_call: TRBV12-5; j_call: TRBJ2-1; cdr3_aa: CASGSKGAAYNEQFF
clone_size: .; v_call: TRBV27; j_call: TRBJ2-2; cdr3_aa: CASRGGTGELFF
clone_size: .; v_call: TRBV19; j_call: TRBJ2-7; cdr3_aa: CASSPRVAHYEQYF
clone_size: .; v_call: TRBV5-4; j_call: TRBJ2-2; cdr3_aa: CASSFKLLSGRAANTGELFF
clone_size: .; v_call: TRBV18; j_call: TRBJ2-1; cdr3_aa: CASSPPVSRFDEQFF
clone_size: .; v_call: TRBV13; j_call: TRBJ1-5; cdr3_aa: CASSLKDQPQHF
clone_size: .; v_call: TRBV28; j_call: TRBJ2-7; cdr3_aa: CASSLRQGVSYEQYF
clone_size: .; v_call: TRBV2; j_call: TRBJ2-3; cdr3_aa: CASNGGITDTQYF
clone_size: .; v_call: TRBV5-6; j_call: TRBJ2-7; cdr3_aa: CASSTPASGSPGEQYF